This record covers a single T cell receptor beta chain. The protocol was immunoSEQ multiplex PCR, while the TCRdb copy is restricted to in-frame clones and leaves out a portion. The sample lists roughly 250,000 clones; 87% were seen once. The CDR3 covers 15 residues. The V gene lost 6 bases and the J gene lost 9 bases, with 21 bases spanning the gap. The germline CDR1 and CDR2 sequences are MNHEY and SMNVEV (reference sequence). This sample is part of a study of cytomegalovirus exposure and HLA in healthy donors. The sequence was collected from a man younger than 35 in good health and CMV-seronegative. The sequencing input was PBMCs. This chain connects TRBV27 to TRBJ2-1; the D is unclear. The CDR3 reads CASSKLNPAPIEQFF. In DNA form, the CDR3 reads TGTGCCAGCAGCAAACTGAACCCCGCACCCATTGAGCAGTTCTTC.